These 18 T cell receptor beta chains were sequenced from one sample in a study of shared clonotypes between healthy human individuals. TCRdb's table, derived via immunoSEQ multiplex PCR, lists solely in-frame clones and lacks some. The repertoire holds about 2.2 million clones, with 90% to 95% as singletons. Naive CD8 isolation took CD45RO-negative cells positively selected for CCR7 and excluded terminally differentiated effector memory CD45RA+ cells. The sample was naive CD8+ T cells from PBMCs. The source of these receptors is a man aged 18-30 years in good health. Some clones in this sample may be carry-over from other donors' samples.

The chain couples TRBV5-1 to TRBJ1-1; D gene unclear. Looked up from germline, CDR1 is SGHRS and CDR2 is YFSETQ. The V end lost 0 bases, the J end lost 5 bases, and 11 bases lay between the germline ends. The CDR3 covers 14 residues. The chain's CDR3 is CASSLAPGFTEAFF. CDR3 bases: TGCGCCAGCAGCTTGGCCCCGGGTTTTACTGAAGCTTTCTTT.

The chain uses TRBV5-6 and TRBJ1-2, with D unclear. The CDR3 is 15 amino acids. Deletions cut 0 bases from V and 4 bases from J, with 13 bases between. Germline CDR1 SGHDT, CDR2 YYEEEE. The CDR3 region is CASSLAAGYGYGYTF. As DNA, the CDR3 is TGTGCCAGCAGCTTGGCGGCAGGCTACGGCTATGGCTACACCTTC.

The chain is built from TRBV6-6 and TRBJ2-7, with a possible D match to TRBD2 (5 bases). The CDR3 contains 14 residues. CDR1 MNHNY and CDR2 SVGAGI come from the germline V gene (reference sequence). Trimming cost V 7 bases and J 3 bases, with 16 bases left between them. The CDR3: CASMSSPAGYEQYF. For the CDR3, the DNA is TGTGCCAGCATGTCCTCCCCGGCGGGCTACGAGCAGTACTTC.

V is TRBV9 and J is TRBJ2-1; 9 positions match TRBD2. The length of the CDR3 is 15 residues. CDR1 and CDR2 (germline): SGDLS, YYNGEE. The V segment lost 3 bases and the J segment 4 bases; nucleotides outside the gene matches: 5. The CDR3 protein is CASSDASGMYNEQFF. In nucleotides, the CDR3 is TGTGCCAGCAGCGACGCTAGCGGGATGTACAATGAGCAGTTCTTC. The full variable domain, completed using reference TRBV9 and TRBJ2-1, is DSGVTQTPKHLITATGQRVTLRCSPRSGDLSVYWYQQSLDQGLQFLIQYYNGEERAKGNILERFSAQQFPDLHSELNLSSLELGDSALYFCASSDASGMYNEQFFGPGTRLTVL.

The chain couples TRBV19 to TRBJ1-2; D gene uncertain. With 9 bases removed from V and 3 bases from J, the gap between germline ends came to 14 bases. CDR1 and CDR2 from the germline V gene are LNHDA and SQIVND (reference sequence). The CDR3 contains 13 residues. The CDR3 spells CASLPSRDYGYTF. CDR3 bases: TGTGCCAGCCTCCCCTCACGAGACTATGGCTACACCTTC.

The rearrangement joins TRBV19 to TRBJ1-1; D not certain. V lost 5 bases, J lost 0 bases, and 10 bases lay in between. CDR3 length: 14 residues. The germline gives CDR1 LNHDA, CDR2 SQIVND (reference sequence). CDR3 protein: CASSGWALNTEAFF. CDR3 DNA: TGTGCCAGTAGTGGGTGGGCCTTGAACACTGAAGCTTTCTTT.

The chain couples TRBV9 to TRBJ2-5, with TRBD1 matching over 9 bases. V trimming: 3 bases; J trimming: 5 bases; junction bases outside the gene matches: 14. The germline V gene has CDR1 SGDLS and CDR2 YYNGEE. The CDR3 has 17 amino acids. The CDR3 reads CASSDNNRDRAGETQYF. DNA for the CDR3: TGTGCCAGCAGCGATAACAACCGGGACAGGGCCGGGGAGACCCAGTACTTC.

The chain is built from TRBV19 and TRBJ1-5; TRBD1 matches 10 bases. Per the germline V gene, CDR1 is LNHDA and CDR2 is SQIVND (reference sequence). The trim removed 6 bases at V and 5 bases at J, leaving 7 bases unmatched. CDR3 length: 15 residues. CDR3 region: CASRIEDRGYQPQHF. The CDR3 DNA is TGTGCCAGTAGAATCGAGGACAGGGGGTATCAGCCCCAGCATTTT. Combining the CDR3 with reference TRBV19 and TRBJ1-5 gives the whole variable domain DGGITQSPKYLFRKEGQNVTLSCEQNLNHDAMYWYRQDPGQGLRLIYYSQIVNDFQKGDIAEGYSVSREKKESFPLTVTSAQKNPTAFYLCASRIEDRGYQPQHFGDGTRLSIL.

The chain has TRBV11-1 and TRBJ2-3; TRBD1 aligns across 8 bases. After removal of 6 bases from V and 6 bases from J, the junction contained 14 bases not matched to a gene. This CDR3 region has 16 residues. The germline CDR1 and CDR2 sequences are SGHAT and FQDESV (reference sequence). In nucleotides, the CDR3 is TGTGCCAGCAGGACCTCCCAGGGGGCGGTAACCGATACGCAGTATTTT. This sequence encodes CASRTSQGAVTDTQYF.

The gene calls are TRBV11-3 and TRBJ2-1; D ambiguous. V lost 4 bases and J lost 4, with 8 bases in between. The CDR3 covers 13 residues. Germline CDR1 and CDR2: SGHNT and YENEEA. The DNA for the CDR3 is TGTGCCAGCAGCTCGGGCCTTTACAATGAGCAGTTCTTC. Its protein product is CASSSGLYNEQFF.

The chain is built from TRBV7-9 and TRBJ2-7; either TRBD1 or TRBD2 may supply D (6 bases each). V lost 1 base to trimming and J lost 4 bases, with 11 bases between them. The CDR3 is 14 residues long. Germline V gene data show CDR1 as SEHNR and CDR2 as FQNEAQ (reference sequence). CDR3 region: CASSLVAGHYEQYF. The CDR3 nucleotides read TGTGCCAGCAGCTTAGTGGCGGGACATTACGAGCAGTACTTC.

With regard to this clone: This specimen includes other DNA sequences encoding the same CDR3. This chain links TRBV28 with TRBJ2-2; D remains ambiguous. Germline CDR1 MDHEN, CDR2 SYDVKM. V was shortened by 3 bases and J by 1 base, with 6 bases between the two germline ends. The length of the CDR3 is 14 residues. The CDR3 nucleotides read TGTGCCAGCAGTTTGGGTCAGAACACCGGGGAGCTGTTTTTT. It encodes CASSLGQNTGELFF.

The rearrangement uses TRBV29-1 and TRBJ2-7; D not resolved. The CDR3 runs to 13 residues. V lost 2 bases and J 3 bases, leaving 11 bases between the germline ends. Germline V gene lookup returns CDR1 SQVTM and CDR2 ANQGSEA. The CDR3 coding sequence is TGCAGCGTTGAATTAGTCGATGGCTACGAGCAGTACTTC. Its protein is CSVELVDGYEQYF.

The chain is built from TRBV19 and TRBJ1-2, with D unresolved. The germline CDR1 and CDR2 sequences are LNHDA and SQIVND (reference sequence). V shed 3 bases and J shed 4 bases, with 9 bases lying between them. This CDR3 is 13 amino acids long. The CDR3 DNA reads TGTGCCAGTAGTATCCAGAGCTTCTATGGCTACACCTTC. It codes for CASSIQSFYGYTF.

The rearrangement uses TRBV29-1 and TRBJ2-7; no reliable D call. The CDR3 has 14 residues. Germline lookup yields CDR1 SQVTM and CDR2 ANQGSEA. Trimming removed 6 bases at V and 5 bases at J, with 20 bases between. CDR3: CSVKFISTLHEQYF. DNA for the CDR3: TGCAGCGTGAAGTTTATATCCACACTACACGAGCAGTACTTC.

The V and J genes are TRBV7-2 and TRBJ2-1, with TRBD2 identical over 7 bases. The germline gives CDR1 SGHTA, CDR2 FQGNSA. Trimming took 5 bases from V and 4 from J; bases not matched to a gene: 11. The CDR3 spans 16 residues. The CDR3: CASSPEREGVYNEQFF. The CDR3 DNA is TGTGCCAGCAGCCCTGAGCGGGAAGGAGTTTACAATGAGCAGTTCTTC.

Notes on this clone: Other DNA sequences in the same sample also yield this CDR3. The rearrangement links TRBV6-5 to TRBJ1-1; D gene ambiguous. Germline V gene data show CDR1 as MNHEY and CDR2 as SVGAGI. The CDR3 spans 13 residues. Trimming removed 2 bases from V and 1 base from J, with 5 bases in between. This CDR3 is CASSYERNTEAFF. CDR3 coding DNA: TGTGCCAGCAGTTACGAAAGGAACACTGAAGCTTTCTTT.

This chain links TRBV7-6 with TRBJ2-1; D ambiguous. V lost 6 bases, J lost 4 bases, and 10 bases lay in between. This CDR3 has 13 amino acids. Germline CDR1 is SGHVS and CDR2 is FNYEAQ. The CDR3 DNA sequence: TGTGCCAGCAGTCTCCAGAGTTACAATGAGCAGTTCTTC. It specifies CASSLQSYNEQFF.